Below, 3 T cell receptor beta chains from the same sample are listed, as sequenced in a study of OX40 agonist ivuxolimab in advanced cancers. Repertoires were generated with immunoSEQ multiplex PCR, while TCRdb's copy carries only in-frame clones and drops some. The sample lists approximately 80,000 clones, approximately 91% seen once, with about 6.6% in the top ten. Sequenced here: CD4+ or CD8+ T cells sorted from blood, sampled in a trial of the OX40 agonist ivuxolimab. The receptors were gathered from an adult with an advanced solid tumor such as melanoma, head and neck, liver or kidney cancer.

The chain is built from TRBV15 and TRBJ2-1, with 8 nucleotides matching TRBD2. This CDR3 is built from 16 residues. The germline V gene has CDR1 LNHNV and CDR2 YYDKDF (reference sequence). V shed 3 bases and J 9 bases; nucleotides not matched to a gene: 13. The CDR3 DNA follows: TGTGCCACCAGCAGGGGGGAGGGAGCGGGAGCTCGTGAGCAGTTCTTC. This sequence encodes CATSRGEGAGAREQFF.

Here the CDR3 DNA reads TGTGCCAGCATACGAGGGGGGAACACCGGGGAGCTGTTTTTT. Residues: CASIRGGNTGELFF. The chain uses TRBV28 and TRBJ2-2; D may be TRBD1 (6 bases). Germline V CDR1 and CDR2: MDHEN, SYDVKM. CDR3 length equals 14 residues. V lost 7 bases, J lost 1 base, and 10 bases lay in between.

The chain uses TRBV4-1 and TRBJ1-4; possible D gene TRBD1, 5 bases. This CDR3 contains 15 residues. V dropped 5 bases and J dropped 8 bases, with 18 bases sitting between them. Germline values: CDR1 MGHRA, CDR2 YSYEKL. Here the CDR3 reads CASSSQQVVYEKLFF. CDR3 in DNA: TGCGCCAGCAGCTCTCAACAGGTGGTTTACGAAAAACTGTTTTTT.